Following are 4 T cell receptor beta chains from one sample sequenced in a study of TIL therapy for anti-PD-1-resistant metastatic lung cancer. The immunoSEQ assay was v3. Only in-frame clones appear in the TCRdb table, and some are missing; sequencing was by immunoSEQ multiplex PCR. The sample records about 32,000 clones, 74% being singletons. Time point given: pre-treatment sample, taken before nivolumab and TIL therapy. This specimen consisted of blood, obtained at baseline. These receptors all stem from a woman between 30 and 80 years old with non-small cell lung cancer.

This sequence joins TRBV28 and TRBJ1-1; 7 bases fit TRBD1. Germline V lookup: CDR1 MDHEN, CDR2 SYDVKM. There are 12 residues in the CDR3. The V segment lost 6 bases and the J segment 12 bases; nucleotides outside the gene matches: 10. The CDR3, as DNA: TGTGCCAGCAGCTCGACAGGGACCGTAACTTTCTTT. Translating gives CASSSTGTVTFF.

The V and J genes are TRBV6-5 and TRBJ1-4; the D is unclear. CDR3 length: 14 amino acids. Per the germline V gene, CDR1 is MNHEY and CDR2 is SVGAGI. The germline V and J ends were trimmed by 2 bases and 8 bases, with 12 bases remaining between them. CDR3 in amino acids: CASSYGSRAEKLFF. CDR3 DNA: TGTGCCAGCAGTTACGGAAGCCGGGCCGAAAAACTGTTTTTT.

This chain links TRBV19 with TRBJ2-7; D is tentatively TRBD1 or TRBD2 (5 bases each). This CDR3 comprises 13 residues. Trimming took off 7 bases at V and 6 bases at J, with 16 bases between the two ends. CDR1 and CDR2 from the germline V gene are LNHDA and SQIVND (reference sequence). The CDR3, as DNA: TGTGCCAGTACCAATTCGGGGCAGGGCGAGCAGTACTTC. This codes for CASTNSGQGEQYF.

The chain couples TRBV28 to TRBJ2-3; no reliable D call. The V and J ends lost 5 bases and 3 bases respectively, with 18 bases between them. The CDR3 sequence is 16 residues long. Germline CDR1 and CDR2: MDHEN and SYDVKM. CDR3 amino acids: CASSRTSRPATDTQYF. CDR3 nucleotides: TGTGCCAGCAGTCGAACAAGTAGGCCCGCTACAGATACGCAGTATTTT.